This is a list of T cell receptor beta chains from one sample in a study of blood T cell repertoires in COVID-19. Profiled with immunoSEQ multiplex PCR; TCRdb holds only in-frame clones, not every one. The table lists fewer than 300,000 clones, 88% of them singletons. Input material: peripheral blood. The receptors were gathered from a woman in her thirties or forties who had recovered from COVID-19. Each CDR3 is given with its conserved first and last residue. A D gene is named only where the DNA matches it firmly. Clone size, where shown, is once, few, many, or a class for clones that have expanded.

>.|TRBJ1-3|16|.|TRBV5-4
TGTGCCAGCAGCTTGGGCGGGACCCTACCTGGAAACACCATATATTTT
CASSLGGTLPGNTIYF
>.|TRBJ2-7|17|TRBD2|TRBV5-6
TGTGCCAGCAGCCCGGGACTAGCGGGAACTCCCTCCTACGAGCAGTACTTC
CASSPGLAGTPSYEQYF
>few|TRBJ1-5|14|.|TRBV28
TGTGCCGTTGGGCTCACAACAGGGAATCAGCCCCAGCATTTT
CAVGLTTGNQPQHF
>.|TRBJ2-1|14|TRBD2|TRBV5-1
TGCGCCAGCAGCCGGACTAGCGTGGTAGATGAGCAGTTCTTC
CASSRTSVVDEQFF
>.|TRBJ1-4|16|TRBD1|TRBV18
TGTGCCAGCTCACCCAGGCCGGGACAGGGAAATGAAAAACTGTTTTTT
CASSPRPGQGNEKLFF
>.|TRBJ1-5|14|.|TRBV6-1
TGTGCCAGCAGTGATGGGGGAGGGTATTTGCCCCAGCATTTT
CASSDGGGYLPQHF
>.|TRBJ1-1|13|.|TRBV27
TGTGCCAGCAGTTTGGGCAGGGTCACTGAAGCTTTCTTT
CASSLGRVTEAFF
>.|TRBJ2-1|11|.|TRBV6-2/TRBV6-3
TGTGCCAGCAGTTCCCGTAATGAGCAGTTCTTC
CASSSRNEQFF
>.|TRBJ2-2|17|TRBD2|TRBV9
TGTGCCAGCAGCGCCCAGGGACTAGCGGGAGTTGGCGGGGAGCTGTTTTTT
CASSAQGLAGVGGELFF
>few|TRBJ1-2|14|TRBD1|TRBV9
TGTGCCAGCAGCCCGGGACAGGGGGCGCGTGGCTACACCTTC
CASSPGQGARGYTF
>.|TRBJ1-5|14|.|TRBV6-5
TGTGCCAGCTCGGGGGTCTTTAGCAATCAGCCCCAGCATTTT
CASSGVFSNQPQHF
>.|TRBJ2-1|13|TRBD2|TRBV7-9
TGTGCCAGCAGAAGCGGACTAGTCGTGGGGCAGTTCTTC
CASRSGLVVGQFF
>.|TRBJ2-2|15|TRBD1|TRBV2
TGTGCCAGCAGTGTAGGACAGGGGGCGTACGGGGAGCTGTTTTTT
CASSVGQGAYGELFF
>.|TRBJ1-4|16|TRBD1|TRBV28
TGTGCCAGCAGATCAATCGACAGGGGCCCCAATGAAAAACTGTTTTTT
CASRSIDRGPNEKLFF
>.|TRBJ2-1|14|TRBD2|TRBV9
TGTGCCAGCACCCCCCCGGGGGGACCCAATGAGCAGTTCTTC
CASTPPGGPNEQFF
>.|TRBJ1-5|15|TRBD1|TRBV6-6
TGTGCCAGCAGCCCCGGGACAGGGGGAGGTCAGCCCCAGCATTTT
CASSPGTGGGQPQHF
>.|TRBJ2-3|11|.|TRBV6-5
TGTGCCAGCAGGACAGCAGATACGCAGTATTTT
CASRTADTQYF
>.|TRBJ2-7|16|TRBD2|TRBV2
TGTGCCAGCAGCGGGCAGGGACTAGTCAACGTTGGGGAGCAGTACTTC
CASSGQGLVNVGEQYF
>many|TRBJ1-5|14|TRBD1|TRBV9
TGTGCCAGCAGCTCGGCGGACAGGGGGGAGCCCCAGCATTTT
CASSSADRGEPQHF
>.|TRBJ2-6|15|TRBD2|TRBV2
TGTGCCAGCAGCCAGCGGGGGACTGGGGCCAACGTCCTGACTTTC
CASSQRGTGANVLTF
>.|TRBJ2-3|14|.|TRBV30
TGTGCCTGGAGTGGCCGGGGGGCGGCAGATACGCAGTATTTT
CAWSGRGAADTQYF
>few|TRBJ2-5|15|TRBD2|TRBV28
TGTGCCAGCAGTCCCCGGGCAGTCGGTCGACTAGCGGGGCACTTC
CASSPRAVGRLAGHF
>.|TRBJ1-1|13|.|TRBV28
TGTGCCAGCAGTCCCCCCCGCCGCGCGGGAGCTTTCTTT
CASSPPRRAGAFF
>.|TRBJ1-1|15|TRBD1|TRBV15
TGTGCCACCAGCAGGGAGACAGGGGAGGACACTGAAGCTTTCTTT
CATSRETGEDTEAFF
>.|TRBJ2-7|16|TRBD2|TRBV18
TGTGCCAGCTCACCACCGGGGCTAGCGGGAGGAGGTGAGCAGTACTTC
CASSPPGLAGGGEQYF
>once|TRBJ1-1|13|.|TRBV10-3
TGTGCCATCAGTGTTGGCAAAGACACTGAAGCTTTCTTT
CAISVGKDTEAFF
>.|TRBJ1-6|14|.|TRBV10-3
TGTGCCACCCAACAGAGCTCCTATAATTCACCCCTCCACTTT
CATQQSSYNSPLHF
>.|TRBJ2-7|16|.|TRBV29-1
TGCAGCGTTGAGGGGATGCAGGGGTCCTACTCCTACGAGCAGTACTTC
CSVEGMQGSYSYEQYF
>few|TRBJ2-5|13|TRBD2|TRBV6-5
TGTGCCAGCAGTCTAGCGGGGGGTGGGACCCAGTACTTC
CASSLAGGGTQYF
>.|TRBJ2-7|13|TRBD1|TRBV6-5
TGTGCCAGCAGTTACTTGGGACAGGTCGAGCAGTACTTC
CASSYLGQVEQYF
>once|TRBJ2-2|16|TRBD2|TRBV4-2
TGTGCCAGCAGCCATGGAGCGGGAAAGGAAACCGGGGAGCTGTTTTTT
CASSHGAGKETGELFF
>.|TRBJ2-1|16|TRBD2|TRBV4-2
TGTGCCAGCAGCCACCCCACACGGGAGGAGCACAATGAGCAGTTCTTC
CASSHPTREEHNEQFF
>.|TRBJ2-1|15|TRBD1|TRBV14
TGTGCCAGCAGCCCCACAGGGGGGCATTACAATGAGCAGTTCTTC
CASSPTGGHYNEQFF
>once|TRBJ1-1|12|.|TRBV7-9
TGTGCCAGCAGCCCTTGGAACACTGAAGCTTTCTTT
CASSPWNTEAFF
>.|TRBJ1-6|17|.|TRBV19
TGTGCCAGTAGTCACCCATCCTGGGGCTTAAATAATTCACCCCTCCACTTT
CASSHPSWGLNNSPLHF
>.|TRBJ1-2|14|TRBD1|TRBV6-2/TRBV6-3
TGTGCCAGCAGTTACGGCGACAGGGTCTATGGCTACACCTTC
CASSYGDRVYGYTF
>.|TRBJ2-3|13|.|TRBV29-1
TGCAGCGTTGAGGGGATAGGGGGAGATACGCAGTATTTT
CSVEGIGGDTQYF
>.|TRBJ2-3|16|TRBD2|TRBV19
TGTGCCAGTAGTCCCTTGGGGGGAGGGCCATCGGATACGCAGTATTTT
CASSPLGGGPSDTQYF
>.|TRBJ2-2|15|TRBD2|TRBV29-1
TGCAGCGTTCTCCGCGGGGGGCGTGACACCGGGGAGCTGTTTTTT
CSVLRGGRDTGELFF
>.|TRBJ2-2|16|.|TRBV6-5
TGTGCCAGCAGTTTTGGGGGGGCTCCGGGGACCGGGGAGCTGTTTTTT
CASSFGGAPGTGELFF
>once|TRBJ1-5|15|TRBD1|TRBV9
TGTGCCAGCAGCCAGGGGGTGGGTGGTAATCAGCCCCAGCATTTT
CASSQGVGGNQPQHF
>.|TRBJ2-1|15|.|TRBV5-1
TGCGCCAGCAGCTTGGCGGGTCACTCCTACAATGAGCAGTTCTTC
CASSLAGHSYNEQFF
>.|TRBJ2-7|14|TRBD2|TRBV10-3
TGTGCCATCAGTGACGGACTAGCGCCGTACGAGCAGTACTTC
CAISDGLAPYEQYF
>.|TRBJ2-7|14|TRBD2|TRBV30
TGTGCCTGGAGTGTCGGACTAGCGGGATACGAGCAGTACTTC
CAWSVGLAGYEQYF
>.|TRBJ1-5|16|TRBD1|TRBV7-8
TGTGCCAGCAGCTCTACACAGGGGGCGCGTGGACAGCCCCAGCATTTT
CASSSTQGARGQPQHF
>.|TRBJ1-2|15|TRBD1|TRBV29-1
TGCAGCGTTGAAGGCAGACAGGGAAGAGCATATGGCTACACCTTC
CSVEGRQGRAYGYTF
>few|TRBJ1-6|15|.|TRBV30
TGTGCCTGGAGTCCCCTCGACTTAAGGGGGTCACCCCTCCACTTT
CAWSPLDLRGSPLHF
>.|TRBJ1-2|13|.|TRBV18
TGTGCCAGCTCACCACCGGGCGGGGGTGGCTACACCTTC
CASSPPGGGGYTF